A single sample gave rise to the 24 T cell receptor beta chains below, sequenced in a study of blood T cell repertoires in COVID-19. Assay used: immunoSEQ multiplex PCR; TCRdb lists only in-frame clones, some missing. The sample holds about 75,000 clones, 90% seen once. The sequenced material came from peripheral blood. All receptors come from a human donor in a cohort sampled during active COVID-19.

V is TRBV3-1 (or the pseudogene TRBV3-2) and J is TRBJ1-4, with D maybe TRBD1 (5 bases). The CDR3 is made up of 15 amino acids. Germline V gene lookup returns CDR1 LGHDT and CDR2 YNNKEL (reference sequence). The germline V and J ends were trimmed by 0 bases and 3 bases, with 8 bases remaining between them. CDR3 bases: TGTGCCAGCAGCCAAGAAAAAGGGGCTAATGAAAAACTGTTTTTT. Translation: CASSQEKGANEKLFF.

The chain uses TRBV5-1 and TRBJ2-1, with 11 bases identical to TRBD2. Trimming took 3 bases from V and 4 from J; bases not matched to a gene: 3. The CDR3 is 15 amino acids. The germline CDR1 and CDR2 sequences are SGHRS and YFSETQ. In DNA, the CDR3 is TGCGCCAGCAGCTGGGGACTAGCGGAGTACAATGAGCAGTTCTTC. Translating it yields CASSWGLAEYNEQFF. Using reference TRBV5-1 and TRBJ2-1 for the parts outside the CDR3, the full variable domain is KAGVTQTPRYLIKTRGQQVTLSCSPISGHRSVSWYQQTPGQGLQFLFEYFSETQRNKGNFPGRFSGRQFSNSRSEMNVSTLELGDSALYLCASSWGLAEYNEQFFGPGTRLTVL.

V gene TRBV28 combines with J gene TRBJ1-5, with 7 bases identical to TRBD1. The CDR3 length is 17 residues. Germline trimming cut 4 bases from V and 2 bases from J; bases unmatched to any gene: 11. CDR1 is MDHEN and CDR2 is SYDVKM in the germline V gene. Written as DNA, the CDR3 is TGTGCCAGCAGTTACCAACAGGGGTCTTGGGGCAATCAGCCCCAGCATTTT. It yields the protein CASSYQQGSWGNQPQHF.

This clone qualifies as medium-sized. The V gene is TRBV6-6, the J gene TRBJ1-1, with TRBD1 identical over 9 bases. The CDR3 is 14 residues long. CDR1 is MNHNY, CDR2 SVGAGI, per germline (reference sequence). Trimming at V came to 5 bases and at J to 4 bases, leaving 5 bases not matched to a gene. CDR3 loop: CASSLGDRATEAFF. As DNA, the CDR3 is TGTGCCAGCAGTCTTGGGGACAGGGCCACTGAAGCTTTCTTT.

Here the CDR3 DNA reads TGTGCCAGCTCAGATACTAGCGGGAGGACCTACAATGAGCAGTTCTTC. Protein sequence: CASSDTSGRTYNEQFF. The V call is TRBV18, the J call TRBJ2-1; 12 bases match TRBD2. This CDR3 region has 16 residues. Looked up from germline, CDR1 is KGHSH and CDR2 is LQKENI. V gave up 5 bases and J gave up 2 bases; unmatched junction bases: 4.

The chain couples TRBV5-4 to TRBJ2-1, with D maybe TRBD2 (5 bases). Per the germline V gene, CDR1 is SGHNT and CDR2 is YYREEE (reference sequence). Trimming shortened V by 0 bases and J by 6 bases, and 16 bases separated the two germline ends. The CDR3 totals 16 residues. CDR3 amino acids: CASSLEGTRGFNEQFF. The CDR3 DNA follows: TGTGCCAGCAGCTTGGAGGGAACCCGAGGGTTCAATGAGCAGTTCTTC.

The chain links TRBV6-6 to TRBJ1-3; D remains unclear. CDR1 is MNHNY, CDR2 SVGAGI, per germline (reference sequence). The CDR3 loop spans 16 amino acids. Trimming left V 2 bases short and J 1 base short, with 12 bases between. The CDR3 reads CASSYGQHTSGNTIYF. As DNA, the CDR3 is TGTGCCAGCAGTTACGGGCAGCATACGTCTGGAAACACCATATATTTT.

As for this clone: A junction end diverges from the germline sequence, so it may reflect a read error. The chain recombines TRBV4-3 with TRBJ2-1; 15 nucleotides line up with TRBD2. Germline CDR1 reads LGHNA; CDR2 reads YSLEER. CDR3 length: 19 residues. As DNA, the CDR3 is TGCGCCCGCAGCCAAGGGGGACTAGCGGGGGGCTGGGGTTACAATGAGCAGTTCTTC. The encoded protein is CARSQGGLAGGWGYNEQFF.

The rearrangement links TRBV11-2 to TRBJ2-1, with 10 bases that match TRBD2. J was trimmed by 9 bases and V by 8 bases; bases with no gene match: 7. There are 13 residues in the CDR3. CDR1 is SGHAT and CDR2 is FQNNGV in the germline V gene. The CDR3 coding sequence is TGTGCCAGCTGGACTAGCGGTCGGAGTGAGCAGTTCTTC. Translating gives CASWTSGRSEQFF.

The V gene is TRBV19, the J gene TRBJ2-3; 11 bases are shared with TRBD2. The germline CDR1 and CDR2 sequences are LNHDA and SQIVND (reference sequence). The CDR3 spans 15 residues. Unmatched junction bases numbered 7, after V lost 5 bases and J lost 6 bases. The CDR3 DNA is TGTGCCAGTAGTCGTACTAGCGGGAGTCGGGATACGCAGTATTTT. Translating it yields CASSRTSGSRDTQYF.

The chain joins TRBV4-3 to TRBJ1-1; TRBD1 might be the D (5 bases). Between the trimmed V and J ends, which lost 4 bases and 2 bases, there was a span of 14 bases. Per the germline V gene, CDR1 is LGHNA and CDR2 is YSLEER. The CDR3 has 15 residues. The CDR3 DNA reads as TGCGCCAGCAGCCGTAAAAGCCAGGGAAACACTGAAGCTTTCTTT. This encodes CASSRKSQGNTEAFF.

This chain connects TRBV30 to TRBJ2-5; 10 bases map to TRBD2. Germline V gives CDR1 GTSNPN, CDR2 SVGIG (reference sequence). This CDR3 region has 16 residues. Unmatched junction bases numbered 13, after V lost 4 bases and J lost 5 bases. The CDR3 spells CAWNTGTSVSTETQYF. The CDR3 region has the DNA TGTGCCTGGAACACCGGGACTAGCGTTTCAACGGAGACCCAGTACTTC.

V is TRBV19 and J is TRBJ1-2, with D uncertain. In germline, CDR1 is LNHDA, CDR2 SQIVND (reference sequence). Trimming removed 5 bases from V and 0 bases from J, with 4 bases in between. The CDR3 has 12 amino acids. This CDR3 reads CASSQTNYGYTF. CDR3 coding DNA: TGTGCCAGTAGTCAGACTAACTATGGCTACACCTTC.

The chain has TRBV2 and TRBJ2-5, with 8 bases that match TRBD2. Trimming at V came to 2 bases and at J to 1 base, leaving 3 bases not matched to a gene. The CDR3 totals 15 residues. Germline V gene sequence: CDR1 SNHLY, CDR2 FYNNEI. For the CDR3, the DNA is TGTGCCAGCAGTGAAAGCGGGGGCCCCCAAGAGACCCAGTACTTC. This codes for CASSESGGPQETQYF.

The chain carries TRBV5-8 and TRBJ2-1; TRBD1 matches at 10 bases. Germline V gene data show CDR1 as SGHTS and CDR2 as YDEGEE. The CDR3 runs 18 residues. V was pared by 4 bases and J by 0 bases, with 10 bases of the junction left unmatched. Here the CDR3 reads CASSPGQGRGNSYNEQFF. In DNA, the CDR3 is TGTGCCAGCAGCCCGGGACAGGGGCGGGGGAACTCCTACAATGAGCAGTTCTTC.

In DNA, the CDR3 is TGTGCCAGCAGCCAGGGAGGTCTCTGGAGTGAGCAGTTCTTC. Residues: CASSQGGLWSEQFF. The V call is TRBV25-1, the J call TRBJ2-1, with D perhaps TRBD2 (6 bases). Trimming cost V 6 bases and J 9 bases, with 18 bases left between them. Germline V lookup: CDR1 MGHDK, CDR2 SYGVNS. The CDR3 has 14 residues.

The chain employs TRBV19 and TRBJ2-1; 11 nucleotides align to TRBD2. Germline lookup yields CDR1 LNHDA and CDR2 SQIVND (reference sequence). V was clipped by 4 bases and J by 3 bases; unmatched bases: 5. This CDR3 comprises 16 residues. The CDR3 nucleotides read TGTGCCAGTAGTACAAGACTAGCGGGGTTCTACAATGAGCAGTTCTTC. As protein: CASSTRLAGFYNEQFF. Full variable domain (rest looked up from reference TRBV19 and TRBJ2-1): DGGITQSPKYLFRKEGQNVTLSCEQNLNHDAMYWYRQDPGQGLRLIYYSQIVNDFQKGDIAEGYSVSREKKESFPLTVTSAQKNPTAFYLCASSTRLAGFYNEQFFGPGTRLTVL.

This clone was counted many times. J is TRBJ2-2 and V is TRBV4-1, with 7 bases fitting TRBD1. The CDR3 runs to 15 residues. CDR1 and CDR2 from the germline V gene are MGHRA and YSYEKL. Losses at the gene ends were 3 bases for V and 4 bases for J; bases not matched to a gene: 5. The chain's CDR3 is CASSHLRQGTGELFF. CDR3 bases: TGCGCCAGCAGCCACCTGCGACAGGGCACCGGGGAGCTGTTTTTT.

The CDR3 DNA reads as TGTGCCAGCAGCCTACCCGGGACAGGGAGTCTGGCCCAGCATTTT. This codes for CASSLPGTGSLAQHF. The rearrangement uses TRBV7-2 and TRBJ1-5, with TRBD1 identical over 9 bases. Losses at the gene ends were 5 bases for V and 11 bases for J; bases not matched to a gene: 13. CDR3 length: 15 amino acids. CDR1 SGHTA and CDR2 FQGNSA come from the germline V gene.

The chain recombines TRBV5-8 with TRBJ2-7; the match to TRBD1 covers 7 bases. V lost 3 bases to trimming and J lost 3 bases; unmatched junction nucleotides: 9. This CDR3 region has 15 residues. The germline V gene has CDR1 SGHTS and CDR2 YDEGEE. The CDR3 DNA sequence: TGTGCCAGCAGCTCCCTCGGGACAGCAAGCTACGAGCAGTACTTC. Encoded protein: CASSSLGTASYEQYF.

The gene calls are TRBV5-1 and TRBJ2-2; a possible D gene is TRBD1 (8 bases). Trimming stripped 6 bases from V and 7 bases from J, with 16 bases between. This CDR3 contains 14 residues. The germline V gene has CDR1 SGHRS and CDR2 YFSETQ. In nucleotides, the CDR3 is TGCGCCAGCACAAGACAGGGGAGGGACGGGGAGCTGTTTTTT. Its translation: CASTRQGRDGELFF.

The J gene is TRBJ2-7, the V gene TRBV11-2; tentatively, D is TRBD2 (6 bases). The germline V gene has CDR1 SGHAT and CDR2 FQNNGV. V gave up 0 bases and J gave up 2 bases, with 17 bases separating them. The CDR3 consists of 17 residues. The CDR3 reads CASSLDNGGLITYEQYF. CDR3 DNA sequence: TGTGCCAGCAGCTTAGATAATGGAGGGCTTATCACCTACGAGCAGTACTTC.

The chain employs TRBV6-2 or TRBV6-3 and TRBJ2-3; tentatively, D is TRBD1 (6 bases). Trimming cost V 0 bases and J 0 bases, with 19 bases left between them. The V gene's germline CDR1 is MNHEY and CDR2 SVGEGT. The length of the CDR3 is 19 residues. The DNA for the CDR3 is TGTGCCAGCAGTTACTCGGCGCAGGGGACCTGGGCTAGCACAGATACGCAGTATTTT. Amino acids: CASSYSAQGTWASTDTQYF.

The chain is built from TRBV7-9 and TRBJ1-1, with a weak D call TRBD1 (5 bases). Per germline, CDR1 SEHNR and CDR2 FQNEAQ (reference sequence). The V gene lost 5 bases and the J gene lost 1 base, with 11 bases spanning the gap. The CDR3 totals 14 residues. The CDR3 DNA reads TGTGCCAGCAGCCACAGGTCGGGGAACACTGAAGCTTTCTTT. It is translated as CASSHRSGNTEAFF.